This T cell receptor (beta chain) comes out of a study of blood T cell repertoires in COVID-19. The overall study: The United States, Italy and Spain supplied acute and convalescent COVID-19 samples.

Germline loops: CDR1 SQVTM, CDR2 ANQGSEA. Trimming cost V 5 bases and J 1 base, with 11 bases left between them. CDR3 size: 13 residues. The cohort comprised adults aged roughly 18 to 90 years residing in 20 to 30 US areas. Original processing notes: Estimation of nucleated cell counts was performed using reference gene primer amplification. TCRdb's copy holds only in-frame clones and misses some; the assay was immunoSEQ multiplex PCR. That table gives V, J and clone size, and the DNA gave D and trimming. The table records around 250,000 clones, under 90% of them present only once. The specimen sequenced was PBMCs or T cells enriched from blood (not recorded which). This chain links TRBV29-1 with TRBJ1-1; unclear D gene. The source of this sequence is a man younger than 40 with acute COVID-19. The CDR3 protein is CSVCRSSNTEAFF. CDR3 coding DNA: TGCAGCGTTTGCAGGTCGTCGAACACTGAAGCTTTCTTT.